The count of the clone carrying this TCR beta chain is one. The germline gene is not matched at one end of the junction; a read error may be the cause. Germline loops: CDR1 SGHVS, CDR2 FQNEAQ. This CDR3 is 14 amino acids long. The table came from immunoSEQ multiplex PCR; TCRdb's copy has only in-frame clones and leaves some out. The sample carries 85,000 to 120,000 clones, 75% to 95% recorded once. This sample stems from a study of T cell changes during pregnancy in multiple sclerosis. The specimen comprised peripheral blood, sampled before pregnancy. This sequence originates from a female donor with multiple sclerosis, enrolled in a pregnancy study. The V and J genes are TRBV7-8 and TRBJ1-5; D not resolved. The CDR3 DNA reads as TGTGCCAGCAGCCTAGCGCCGGGCAATCAGCCCCAGCATTTT. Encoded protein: CASSLAPGNQPQHF.